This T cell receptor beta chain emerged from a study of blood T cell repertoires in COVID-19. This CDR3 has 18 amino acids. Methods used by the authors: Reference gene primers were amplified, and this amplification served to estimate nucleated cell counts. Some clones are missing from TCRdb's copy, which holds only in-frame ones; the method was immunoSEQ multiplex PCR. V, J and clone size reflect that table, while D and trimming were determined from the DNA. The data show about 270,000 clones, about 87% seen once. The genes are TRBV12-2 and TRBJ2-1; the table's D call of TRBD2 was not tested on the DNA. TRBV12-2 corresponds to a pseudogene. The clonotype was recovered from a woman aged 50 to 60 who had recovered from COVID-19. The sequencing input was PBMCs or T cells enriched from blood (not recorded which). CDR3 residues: CASRFHGLAGFLHNEQFF. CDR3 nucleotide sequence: TGTGCAAGTCGCTTCCACGGACTAGCGGGATTCCTGCACAATGAGCAGTTCTTC.